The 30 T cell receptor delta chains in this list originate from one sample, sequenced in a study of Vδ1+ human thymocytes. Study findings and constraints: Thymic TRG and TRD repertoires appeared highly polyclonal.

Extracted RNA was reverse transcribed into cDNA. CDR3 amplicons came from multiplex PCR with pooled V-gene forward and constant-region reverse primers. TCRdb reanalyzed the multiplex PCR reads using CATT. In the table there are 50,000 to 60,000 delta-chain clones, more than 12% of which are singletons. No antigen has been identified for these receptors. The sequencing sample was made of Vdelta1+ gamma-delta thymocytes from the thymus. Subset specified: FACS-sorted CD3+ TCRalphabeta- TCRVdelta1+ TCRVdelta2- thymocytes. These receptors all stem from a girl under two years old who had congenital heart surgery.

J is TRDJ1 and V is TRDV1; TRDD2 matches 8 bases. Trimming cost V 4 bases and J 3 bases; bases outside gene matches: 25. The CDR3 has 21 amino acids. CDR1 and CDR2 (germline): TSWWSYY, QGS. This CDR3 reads CALGVRNPGFLLYLYADKLIF. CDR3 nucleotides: TGTGCTCTTGGGGTCCGAAACCCCGGCTTCCTACTATACCTTTATGCCGATAAACTCATCTTT.

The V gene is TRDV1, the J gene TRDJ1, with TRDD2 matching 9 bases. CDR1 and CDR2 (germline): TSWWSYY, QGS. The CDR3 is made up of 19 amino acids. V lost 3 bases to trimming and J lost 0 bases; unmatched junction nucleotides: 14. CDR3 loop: CALGEPSYELTSYTDKLIF. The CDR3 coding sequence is TGTGCTCTTGGGGAGCCTTCCTACGAGCTAACCTCCTACACCGATAAACTCATCTTT.

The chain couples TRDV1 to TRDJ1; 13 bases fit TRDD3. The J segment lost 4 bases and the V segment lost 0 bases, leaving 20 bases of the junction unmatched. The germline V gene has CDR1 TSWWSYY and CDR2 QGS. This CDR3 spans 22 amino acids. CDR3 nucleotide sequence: TGTGCTCTTGGGGAACTCCTCCATCCTAACTCCTACTGGGGGATACGCCGCGATAAACTCATCTTT. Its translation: CALGELLHPNSYWGIRRDKLIF.

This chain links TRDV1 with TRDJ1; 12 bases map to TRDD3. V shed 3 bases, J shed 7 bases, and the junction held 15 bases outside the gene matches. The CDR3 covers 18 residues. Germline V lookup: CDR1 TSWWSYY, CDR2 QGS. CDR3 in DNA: TGTGCTCTTGGGGATTTTCCGTTAGACCTGGGGGATACGGCTAAACTCATCTTT. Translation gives CALGDFPLDLGDTAKLIF.

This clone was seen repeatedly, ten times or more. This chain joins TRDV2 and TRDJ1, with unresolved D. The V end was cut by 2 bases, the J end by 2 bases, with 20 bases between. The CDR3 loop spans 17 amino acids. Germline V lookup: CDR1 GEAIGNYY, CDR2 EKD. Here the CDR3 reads CACDIGRPTQTTDKLIF. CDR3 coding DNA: TGTGCCTGTGACATTGGTCGACCCACTCAAACGACCGATAAACTCATCTTT.

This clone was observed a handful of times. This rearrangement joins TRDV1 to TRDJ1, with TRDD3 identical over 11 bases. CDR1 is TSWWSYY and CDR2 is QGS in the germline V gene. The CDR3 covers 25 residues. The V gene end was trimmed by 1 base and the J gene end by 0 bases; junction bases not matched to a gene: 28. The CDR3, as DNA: TGTGCTCTTGGGGAACACGGCCTACGGGAGAAGGTGGGGGATACGCGGCCCTTGTACACCGATAAACTCATCTTT. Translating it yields CALGEHGLREKVGDTRPLYTDKLIF.

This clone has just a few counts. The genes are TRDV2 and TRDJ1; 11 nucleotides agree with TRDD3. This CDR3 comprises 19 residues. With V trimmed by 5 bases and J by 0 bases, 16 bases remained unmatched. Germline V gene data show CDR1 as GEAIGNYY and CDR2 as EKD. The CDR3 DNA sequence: TGTGCCTGTGCGGGCATTGTGGAACTGGGGGATAAGTACACCGATAAACTCATCTTT. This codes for CACAGIVELGDKYTDKLIF.

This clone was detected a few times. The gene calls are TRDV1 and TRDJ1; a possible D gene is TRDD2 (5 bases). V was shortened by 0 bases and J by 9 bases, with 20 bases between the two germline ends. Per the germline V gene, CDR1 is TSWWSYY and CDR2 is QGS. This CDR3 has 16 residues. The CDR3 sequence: CALGELSHPSTRQLIF. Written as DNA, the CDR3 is TGTGCTCTTGGGGAACTATCCCATCCTTCGACCCGACAACTCATCTTT.

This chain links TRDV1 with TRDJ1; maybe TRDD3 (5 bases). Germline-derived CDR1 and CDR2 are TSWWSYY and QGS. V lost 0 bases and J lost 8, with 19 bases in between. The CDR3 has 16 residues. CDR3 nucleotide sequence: TGTGCTCTTGGGGAACTTTTCGCCTCGAGATACAGGAAACTCATCTTT. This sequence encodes CALGELFASRYRKLIF.

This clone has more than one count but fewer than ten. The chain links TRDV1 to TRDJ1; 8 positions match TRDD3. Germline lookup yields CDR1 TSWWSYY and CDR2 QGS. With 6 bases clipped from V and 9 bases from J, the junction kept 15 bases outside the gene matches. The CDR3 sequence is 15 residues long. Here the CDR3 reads CALGLPILGVTELIF. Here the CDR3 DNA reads TGTGCTCTTGGCCTCCCCATACTGGGGGTTACTGAACTCATCTTT.

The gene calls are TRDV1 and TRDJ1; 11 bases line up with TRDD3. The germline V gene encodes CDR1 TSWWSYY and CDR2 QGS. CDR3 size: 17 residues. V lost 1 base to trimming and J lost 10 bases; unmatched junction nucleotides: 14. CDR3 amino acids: CALGERGLLLGDRRLIF. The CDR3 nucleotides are TGTGCTCTTGGGGAACGTGGGCTCCTACTGGGGGATAGGAGACTCATCTTT.

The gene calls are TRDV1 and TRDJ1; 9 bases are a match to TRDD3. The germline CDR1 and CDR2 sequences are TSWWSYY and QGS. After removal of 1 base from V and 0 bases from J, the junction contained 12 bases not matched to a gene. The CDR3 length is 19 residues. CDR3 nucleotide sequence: TGTGCTCTTGGGGAACGTACTGGGGATACGGGTCTGTACACCGATAAACTCATCTTT. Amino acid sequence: CALGERTGDTGLYTDKLIF.

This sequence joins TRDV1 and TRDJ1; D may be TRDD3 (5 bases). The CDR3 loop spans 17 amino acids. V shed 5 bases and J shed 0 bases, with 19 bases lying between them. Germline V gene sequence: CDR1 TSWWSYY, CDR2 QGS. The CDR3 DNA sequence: TGTGCTCTTGGGTCCGAGAGGACTGGTTCATACACCGATAAACTCATCTTT. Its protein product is CALGSERTGSYTDKLIF.

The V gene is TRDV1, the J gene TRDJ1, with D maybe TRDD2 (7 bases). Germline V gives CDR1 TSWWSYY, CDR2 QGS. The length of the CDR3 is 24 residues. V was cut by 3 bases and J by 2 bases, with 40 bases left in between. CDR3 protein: CALGDRRVNSYEAWGDHWTDKLIF. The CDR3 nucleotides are TGTGCTCTTGGGGATCGACGAGTTAATTCCTACGAGGCGTGGGGGGACCACTGGACCGATAAACTCATCTTT.

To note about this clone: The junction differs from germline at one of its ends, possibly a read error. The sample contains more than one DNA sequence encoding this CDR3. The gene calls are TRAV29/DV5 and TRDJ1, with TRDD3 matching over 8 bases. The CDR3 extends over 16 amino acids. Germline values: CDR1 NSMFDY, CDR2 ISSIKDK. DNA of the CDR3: TGTGCCGCAAGCGACGGGGTGGGGGATTTTGGCGATAAACTCATCTTT. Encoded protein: CAASDGVGDFGDKLIF.

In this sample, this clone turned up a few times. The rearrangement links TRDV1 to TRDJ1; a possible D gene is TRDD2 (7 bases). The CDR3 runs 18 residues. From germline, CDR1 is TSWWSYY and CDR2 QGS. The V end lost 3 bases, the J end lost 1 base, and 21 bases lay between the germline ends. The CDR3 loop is CALGDSSFLGLGTDKLIF. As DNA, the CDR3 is TGTGCTCTTGGGGACTCCTCCTTCCTGGGGTTAGGCACCGATAAACTCATCTTT.

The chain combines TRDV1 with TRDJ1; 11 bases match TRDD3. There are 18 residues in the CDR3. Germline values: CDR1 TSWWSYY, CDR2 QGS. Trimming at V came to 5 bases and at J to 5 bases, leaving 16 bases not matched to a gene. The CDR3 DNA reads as TGTGCTCTTGGGCCTCGACCCCGTACTGGGGGATATCGAGATAAACTCATCTTT. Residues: CALGPRPRTGGYRDKLIF.

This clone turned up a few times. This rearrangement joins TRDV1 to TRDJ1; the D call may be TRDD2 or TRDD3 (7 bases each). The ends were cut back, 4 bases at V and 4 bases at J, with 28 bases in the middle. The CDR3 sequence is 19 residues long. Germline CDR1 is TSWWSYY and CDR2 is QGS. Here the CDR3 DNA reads TGTGCTCTTGGGGCCTTCCTTAACTGGGGACCGACTGGATTCGATAAACTCATCTTT. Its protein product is CALGAFLNWGPTGFDKLIF.

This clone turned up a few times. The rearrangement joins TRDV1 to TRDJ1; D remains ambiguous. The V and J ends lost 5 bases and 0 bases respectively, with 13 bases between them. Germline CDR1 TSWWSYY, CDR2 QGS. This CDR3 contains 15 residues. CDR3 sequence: CALGNVIEDTDKLIF. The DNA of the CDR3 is TGTGCTCTTGGGAATGTGATTGAGGACACCGATAAACTCATCTTT.

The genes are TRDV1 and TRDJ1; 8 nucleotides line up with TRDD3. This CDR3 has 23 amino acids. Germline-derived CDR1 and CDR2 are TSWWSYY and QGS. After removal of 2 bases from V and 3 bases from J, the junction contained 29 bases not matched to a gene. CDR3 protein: CALGEWASPSVILGAERPDKLIF. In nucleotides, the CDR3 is TGTGCTCTTGGGGAATGGGCGAGCCCGTCGGTCATACTGGGGGCCGAAAGGCCCGATAAACTCATCTTT.

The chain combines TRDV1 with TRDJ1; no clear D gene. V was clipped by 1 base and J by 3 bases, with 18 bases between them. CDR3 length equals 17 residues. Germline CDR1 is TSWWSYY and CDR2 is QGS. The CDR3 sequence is CALGEPLYAFGADKLIF. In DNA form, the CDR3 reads TGTGCTCTTGGGGAACCCTTGTACGCGTTTGGCGCCGATAAACTCATCTTT.

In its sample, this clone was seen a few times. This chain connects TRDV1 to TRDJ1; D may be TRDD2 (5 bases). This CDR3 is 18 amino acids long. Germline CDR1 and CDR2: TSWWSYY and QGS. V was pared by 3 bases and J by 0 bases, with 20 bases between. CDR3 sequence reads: CALGDPIPPQNYTDKLIF. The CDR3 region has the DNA TGTGCTCTTGGGGACCCAATTCCTCCCCAAAATTACACCGATAAACTCATCTTT.

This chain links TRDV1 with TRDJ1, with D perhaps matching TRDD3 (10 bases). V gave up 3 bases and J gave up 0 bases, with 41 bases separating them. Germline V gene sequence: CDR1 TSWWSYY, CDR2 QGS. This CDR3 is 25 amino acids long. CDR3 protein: CALGDPPPSYVHWGILPPNTDKLIF. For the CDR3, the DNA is TGTGCTCTTGGGGACCCCCCTCCTTCCTACGTTCATTGGGGGATACTCCCCCCGAACACCGATAAACTCATCTTT.

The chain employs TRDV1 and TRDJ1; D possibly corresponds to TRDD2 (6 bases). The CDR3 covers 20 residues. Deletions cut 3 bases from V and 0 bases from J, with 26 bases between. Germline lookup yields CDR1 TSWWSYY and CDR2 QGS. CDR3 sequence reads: CALGDRELLRKPRDTDKLIF. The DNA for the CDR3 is TGTGCTCTTGGGGACCGAGAGCTCCTACGGAAACCGCGGGACACCGATAAACTCATCTTT.

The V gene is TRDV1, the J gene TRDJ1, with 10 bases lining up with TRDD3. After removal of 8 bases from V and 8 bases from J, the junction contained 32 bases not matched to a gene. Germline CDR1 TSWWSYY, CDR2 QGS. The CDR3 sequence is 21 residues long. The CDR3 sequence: CALSPRGGYTTTLFQIHKLIF. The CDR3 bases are TGTGCTCTTAGTCCACGTGGGGGATACACGACGACCCTGTTTCAAATCCACAAACTCATCTTT.

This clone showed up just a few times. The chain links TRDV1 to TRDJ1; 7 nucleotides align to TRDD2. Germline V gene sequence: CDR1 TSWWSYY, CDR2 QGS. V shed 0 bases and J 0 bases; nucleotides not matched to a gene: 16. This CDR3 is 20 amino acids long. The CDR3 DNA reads TGTGCTCTTGGGGAACTGGGCCTACCCTCGCCCCTTCCTCACACCGATAAACTCATCTTT. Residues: CALGELGLPSPLPHTDKLIF.

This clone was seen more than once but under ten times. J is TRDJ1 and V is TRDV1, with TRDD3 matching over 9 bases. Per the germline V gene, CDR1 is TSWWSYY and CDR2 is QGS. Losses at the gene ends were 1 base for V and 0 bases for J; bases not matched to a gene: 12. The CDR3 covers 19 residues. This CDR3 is CALGEPSGGYRWYTDKLIF. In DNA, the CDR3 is TGTGCTCTTGGGGAACCATCCGGGGGATACCGTTGGTACACCGATAAACTCATCTTT.

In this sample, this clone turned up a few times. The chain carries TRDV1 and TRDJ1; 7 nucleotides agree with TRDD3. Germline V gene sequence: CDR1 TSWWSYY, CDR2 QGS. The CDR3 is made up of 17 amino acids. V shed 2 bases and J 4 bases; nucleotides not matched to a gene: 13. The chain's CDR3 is CALGECGTTAGGDKLIF. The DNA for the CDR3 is TGTGCTCTTGGGGAATGTGGGACTACGGCTGGGGGCGATAAACTCATCTTT.

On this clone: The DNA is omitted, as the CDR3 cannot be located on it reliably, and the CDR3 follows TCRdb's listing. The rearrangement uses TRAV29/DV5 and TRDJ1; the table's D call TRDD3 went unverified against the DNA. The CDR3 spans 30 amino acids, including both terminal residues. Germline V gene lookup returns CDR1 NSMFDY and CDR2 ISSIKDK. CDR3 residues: CSVLLCRNPGLPTFALPINHLRRPTDKLIF.

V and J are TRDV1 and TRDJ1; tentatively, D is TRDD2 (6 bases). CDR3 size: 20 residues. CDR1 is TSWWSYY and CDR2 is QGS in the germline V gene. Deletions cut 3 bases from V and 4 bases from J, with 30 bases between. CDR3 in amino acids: CALGDRAFPVRQTVGDKLIF. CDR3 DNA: TGTGCTCTTGGGGATCGTGCCTTCCCCGTGCGCCAGACGGTGGGCGATAAACTCATCTTT.